In this sample, the clone carrying this T cell receptor (beta chain) is large. Antigen: not known. V gave up 6 bases and J gave up 6 bases, with 11 bases separating them. The CDR3 consists of 12 residues. Study-wide findings and caveats: Naive CD4+ cells shared approximately 12% of tumor Treg sequences. Tumor memory CD4+ T cell TCR gene usage clustered with blood and lymph node memory CD4+ cells and lymph node naive CD4+ cells.

TRBV12-4/TRBJ1-2 clonotypes were amplified with adaptor-ligated barcode primers. A single record per CDR3 protein comes from TCRdb applying MiXCR to the multiplex PCR reads. This sample carries approximately 1,300 distinct CDR3 sequences, roughly 20% of them seen once, and the ten largest clones take approximately 20%. The sequence came from a female donor with breast cancer. This chain connects TRBV12-3 or TRBV12-4 to TRBJ1-2; unclear D gene. Sequenced input: naive CD4+ T cells sorted from blood. Subset meaning: naive CD4+ T cells, CD4+CD45RA+CD25-. This CDR3 reads CASSPGSNGYTF. The CDR3 nucleotides read TGTGCCAGCAGCCCCGGTTCTAATGGCTACACCTTC.